The 7 T cell receptor beta chains given below trace back to one sample, sequenced in a study of blood T cell repertoires in COVID-19. TCRdb's table, derived via immunoSEQ multiplex PCR, lists solely in-frame clones and lacks some. The sample carries hundreds of thousands of clones, approximately 89% recorded once. Source material: peripheral blood. These receptors were collected from an older woman with acute or convalescent COVID-19.

V gene TRBV19 combines with J gene TRBJ2-5; 8 bases are a match to TRBD1. Germline lookup yields CDR1 LNHDA and CDR2 SQIVND (reference sequence). This CDR3 has 15 amino acids. J gave up 5 bases and V 9 bases, and 14 bases lay outside the gene matches. CDR3 region: CASKQSDRGGETQYF. For the CDR3, the DNA is TGTGCCAGCAAACAAAGCGACAGGGGTGGGGAGACCCAGTACTTC.

V usage is TRBV6-2 or TRBV6-3 and J usage is TRBJ1-5, with 7 bases fitting TRBD1. The germline CDR1 and CDR2 sequences are MNHEY and SVGEGT. The V gene end was trimmed by 6 bases and the J gene end by 7 bases; junction bases not matched to a gene: 12. This CDR3 has 15 residues. The CDR3 bases are TGTGCCAGCAGCCAAGGGACAGTCCAGGGACAGCCCCAGCATTTT. Translation: CASSQGTVQGQPQHF.

The chain couples TRBV6-5 to TRBJ2-7; 7 positions agree with TRBD1. This CDR3 is 15 amino acids long. Germline V gene data show CDR1 as MNHEY and CDR2 as SVGAGI. J lost 2 bases, V lost 6 bases, and 10 bases had no gene match. CDR3 coding DNA: TGTGCCAGCAGGCCCACGGACAGGATACCCTACGAGCAGTACTTC. This sequence encodes CASRPTDRIPYEQYF.

The V and J genes are TRBV5-1 and TRBJ2-5; D is undetermined. Germline assignment: CDR1 SGHRS and CDR2 YFSETQ. Trimming pared 0 bases from V and 1 base from J, leaving 10 bases between. The CDR3 length is 15 residues. CDR3 region: CASSLDGKSQETQYF. CDR3 in DNA: TGCGCCAGCAGCTTGGACGGTAAATCCCAAGAGACCCAGTACTTC.

This CDR3 is CASTLRGGKDSYEQYF. For the CDR3, the DNA is TGTGCCAGCACCTTAAGGGGGGGGAAGGACTCCTACGAGCAGTACTTC. The chain combines TRBV21-1 with TRBJ2-7; TRBD2 is the table's D call and was not checked against the DNA. TRBV21-1 is termed a pseudogene. The CDR3 extends over 16 amino acids.

The chain carries TRBV2 and TRBJ2-5; 8 positions match TRBD1. Germline V gene data show CDR1 as SNHLY and CDR2 as FYNNEI. CDR3 size: 12 residues. Trimming at V came to 7 bases and at J to 4 bases, leaving 2 bases not matched to a gene. The CDR3 is CASKDRGETQYF. In DNA form, the CDR3 reads TGTGCCAGCAAAGACAGGGGAGAGACCCAGTACTTC. The complete variable domain, with remaining parts taken from reference TRBV2 and TRBJ2-5, reads EPEVTQTPSHQVTQMGQEVILRCVPISNHLYFYWYRQILGQKVEFLVSFYNNEISEKSEIFDDQFSVERPDGSNFTLKIRSTKLEDSAMYFCASKDRGETQYFGPGTRLLVL.

This clone was observed a few times. This CDR3 is CASSPRTGEKRSYGYTF. DNA for the CDR3: TGTGCCAGTAGTCCGCGGACAGGAGAAAAGCGCTCCTATGGCTACACCTTC. This rearrangement joins TRBV19 to TRBJ1-2; 7 bases are a match to TRBD1. This CDR3 is 17 amino acids long. The V gene end was trimmed by 5 bases and the J gene end by 4 bases; junction bases not matched to a gene: 16. Germline V lookup: CDR1 LNHDA, CDR2 SQIVND (reference sequence).